Listed below are T cell receptor beta chains from one sample, sequenced in a study of graft-versus-host responses after intestinal transplantation. The repertoire was sequenced with immunoSEQ multiplex PCR; TCRdb's copy has only in-frame clones and lacks some. Here the sample spans 77,000 or so clones, approximately 94% being singletons. Their antigen targets remain unknown. The sample in question was unstimulated CD8+ T cells sorted from spleen or lymph node cells, obtained before intestinal transplant. All receptors come from a human donor who received an intestinal transplant. CDR3s include the opening cysteine and the closing phenylalanine or tryptophan. Each record gives: J gene, clone size, V gene, D gene, CDR3 DNA, CDR3 protein. D genes are given only for firm matches. The size of a clone is reported for some rows only, either as once, few or many, or as a class for expanded clones.

TRBJ2-7,-,TRBV7-8,-,TGTGCCAGCAGCTTACCGGGCGCGTACGAGCAGTACTTC,CASSLPGAYEQYF
TRBJ2-3,-,TRBV4-1,TRBD2,TGCGCCAGCAGCCACCCCCTCAGCGGGAGTCACGGAGATACGCAGTATTTT,CASSHPLSGSHGDTQYF
TRBJ2-2,-,TRBV28,-,TGTGCCAGCAGTTGGAGCAGGGTTTTAACCGGGGAGCTGTTTTTT,CASSWSRVLTGELFF
TRBJ2-1,-,TRBV18,-,TGTGCCAGCTCACCCCAGGGACCCCCCTACAATGAGCAGTTCTTC,CASSPQGPPYNEQFF
TRBJ2-5,-,TRBV5-6,-,TGTGCCAGCAGCGAGACAGGAACGGCTAAGTACTTC,CASSETGTAKYF
TRBJ1-5,once,TRBV5-1,-,TGCGCCAGCTGGCGCCGACTCAATCAGCCCCAGCATTTT,CASWRRLNQPQHF
TRBJ1-1,-,TRBV7-6,-,TGTGCCAGCAGCTTAGCAGGGGGAAACACTGAAGCTTTCTTT,CASSLAGGNTEAFF
TRBJ2-3,-,TRBV5-6,-,TGTGCCAGCAGCTTCGACGGGAGCGGCCCACCATTCACAGATACGCAGTATTTT,CASSFDGSGPPFTDTQYF
TRBJ1-5,-,TRBV6-6,-,TGTGCCAGCAGGGAGGTGTATCAGCCCCAGCATTTT,CASREVYQPQHF
TRBJ1-1,-,TRBV27,-,TGTGCCAGCAGCCTGGGTGGAGGCACTGAAGCTTTCTTT,CASSLGGGTEAFF
TRBJ1-1,-,TRBV27,-,TGTGCCAGCAACCCCCGGGGGGATCGGAACACTGAAGCTTTCTTT,CASNPRGDRNTEAFF
TRBJ2-7,-,TRBV7-8,TRBD2,TGTGCCAGCAGCCATCCATTAGGTACTAGCGGGAGATACGAGCAGTACTTC,CASSHPLGTSGRYEQYF
TRBJ2-7,once,TRBV25-1,-,TGTGCCAGCGGGATATACGAGCAGTACTTC,CASGIYEQYF
TRBJ2-7,-,TRBV20-1,-,TGCAGTGCTAGGGTCCGTGATCAGTACTTC,CSARVRDQYF
TRBJ2-3,-,TRBV5-1,-,TGCGCCAGCAGCCGAGACAGGTACCAACTCACAGATACGCAGTATTTT,CASSRDRYQLTDTQYF
TRBJ2-7,-,TRBV6-6,-,TGTGCCAGCAGTTACCCTTACTGGGGCAACTACGAGCAGTACTTC,CASSYPYWGNYEQYF
TRBJ2-1,-,TRBV5-1,TRBD1,TGCGCCAGCAGCTCCGGGACAGGACTCATACTCCCCAATGAGCAGTTCTTC,CASSSGTGLILPNEQFF
TRBJ2-7,-,TRBV2,TRBD2,TGTGCCAGCACCGACCGTAGCGGGAGCTCCTACGAGCAGTACTTC,CASTDRSGSSYEQYF
TRBJ1-5,-,TRBV5-6,TRBD1,TGTGCCAGCAGCTCCGGGACAGACCATCCTAGCAATCAGCCCCAGCATTTT,CASSSGTDHPSNQPQHF
TRBJ2-1,-,TRBV5-1,TRBD2,TGCGCCAGCAGCTTGGCCGGACTAGCAAGGGTTTGGGGTGTATACAATGAGCAGTTCTTC,CASSLAGLARVWGVYNEQFF
TRBJ2-7,-,TRBV7-2,-,TGTGCCAGCAGCTTAACTCCCCGCGCGGTGCAGTACTTC,CASSLTPRAVQYF
TRBJ2-4,-,TRBV27,TRBD1,TGTGCCAGCAGTTTTTGGGACAGTGTGAAAAACATTCAGTACTTC,CASSFWDSVKNIQYF
TRBJ2-6,-,TRBV12-5,TRBD2,TGTGCTAGTGGTTTGGTAGGAGTCAGACTAGCGGGAGCTGGGGCCAACGTCCTGACTTTC,CASGLVGVRLAGAGANVLTF
TRBJ1-2,-,TRBV29-1,TRBD1,TGCAGCGCCGCCGGACAGGGATTCTATGGCTACACCTTC,CSAAGQGFYGYTF
TRBJ2-5,-,TRBV4-2,TRBD2,TGTGCCAGCAGCCAAGATTTCGGGAGGGAGGATTTCCAAGAGACCCAGTACTTC,CASSQDFGREDFQETQYF
TRBJ1-5,-,TRBV12-5,-,TGTGCTAGTTCCCGGATGCGTCAGCCCCAGCATTTT,CASSRMRQPQHF
TRBJ2-7,-,TRBV14,TRBD2,TGTGCCAGCAGCCAAGCCCAGGGAGGGACCTACGAGCAGTACTTC,CASSQAQGGTYEQYF
TRBJ1-5,-,TRBV21-1,-,TGTGCCAGCAGCTGGTTGTTGCTACATTGGCATCATCAGCCCCAGCATTTT,CASSWLLLHWHHQPQHF
TRBJ2-1,-,TRBV10-2,-,TGCGCCACGCATCAATCTGAGCGAAAATACAATGAGCAGTTCTTC,CATHQSERKYNEQFF
TRBJ2-1,-,TRBV27,-,TGTGCCAGCAGTGCGGAGAAAGGTGAGCAGTTCTTC,CASSAEKGEQFF
TRBJ1-1,-,TRBV5-6,-,TGTGCCAGCAGCTTCTCCGCCGGACCTGAAGCTTTCTTT,CASSFSAGPEAFF
TRBJ2-2,-,TRBV9,-,TGTGCCAGCAGCGCAGACCCTTCGGAGGTAGTGGCGAGCACCGGGGAGCTGTTTTTT,CASSADPSEVVASTGELFF
TRBJ2-4,-,TRBV7-6,-,TGTGCCAGCGGACCGGCCAAAAACATTCAGTACTTC,CASGPAKNIQYF
TRBJ1-1,-,TRBV27,-,TGTGCCAGCAGTTTATCGCCAGGGGACACTGAAGCTTTCTTT,CASSLSPGDTEAFF
TRBJ1-3,-,TRBV4-2,TRBD1,TGTGCCAGCAGCCACGGGACAGGGGACAGGGACACCATATATTTT,CASSHGTGDRDTIYF
TRBJ1-6,-,TRBV9,-,TGTGCCAGCAGCACCTCCGGGACAAAGAATTCACCCCTCCACTTT,CASSTSGTKNSPLHF
TRBJ2-3,-,TRBV27,TRBD2,TGTGCCAGCAGTCTAAGAGGACTAGCAACAGATACGCAGTATTTT,CASSLRGLATDTQYF
TRBJ2-3,once,TRBV9,-,TGTGCCAGCAGCGTAGTCGGGGTAGTTGGGGATACGCAGTATTTT,CASSVVGVVGDTQYF
TRBJ2-1,-,TRBV5-1,TRBD2,TGCGCCAGCACCTCACGGGCGGGAGGGGGATACAATGAGCAGTTCTTC,CASTSRAGGGYNEQFF
TRBJ2-7,-,TRBV7-8,TRBD2,TGTGCCAGCAGCTTACTGGGCGGGACTACCCCTTACGAGCAGTACTTC,CASSLLGGTTPYEQYF
TRBJ2-1,-,TRBV5-1,TRBD2,TGCGCCAGCAGCCCGGGACTAGCGGGAGATATGGATGAGCAGTTCTTC,CASSPGLAGDMDEQFF
TRBJ1-2,-,TRBV25-1,TRBD1,TGTGCCAGCAGTCCACAGGGGAAGAACTATGGCTACACCTTC,CASSPQGKNYGYTF
TRBJ2-7,-,TRBV6-5,TRBD1,TGTGCCAGCAGTGAGTGGACAGGATACTACGAGCAGTACTTC,CASSEWTGYYEQYF
TRBJ2-2,-,TRBV9,-,TGTGCCAGCAGCGTGGACGGCTCGAACACCGGGGAGCTGTTTTTT,CASSVDGSNTGELFF
TRBJ2-3,-,TRBV27,TRBD2,TGTGCCAGCAGTAGCCTAGCGGGGGGGGACACAGATACGCAGTATTTT,CASSSLAGGDTDTQYF
TRBJ2-4,-,TRBV18,-,TGTGCCAGCTCACCCATGGGGAACATTCAGTACTTC,CASSPMGNIQYF
TRBJ1-2,-,TRBV30,-,TGTGCCTGGACCCCGGGAGGGGCCTCTGGCTACACCTTC,CAWTPGGASGYTF
TRBJ2-5,-,TRBV11-2,TRBD2,TGTGCCAGCAGCGGACCGGGACTAGCGGAAGAGACCCAGTACTTC,CASSGPGLAEETQYF
TRBJ2-3,-,TRBV7-6,-,TGTGCCAGCAGCTTGTCCGGACATAGCACAGATACGCAGTATTTT,CASSLSGHSTDTQYF
TRBJ2-2,-,TRBV27,-,TGTGCCAGCAGCTTCGGGGGCACCGGGGAGCTGTTTTTT,CASSFGGTGELFF
TRBJ2-5,once,TRBV9,TRBD2,TGTGCCAGCAGCGTCGGGGGAGGGCCTTCAAAGACCCAGTACTTC,CASSVGGGPSKTQYF
TRBJ1-2,-,TRBV30,-,TGTGCCTGGAGTGGGGCAGGGAGCACTAACTATGGCTACACCTTC,CAWSGAGSTNYGYTF